Sequencing of this TCR beta chain was carried out in a study of beta chain features in type 1 diabetes. About the study: Patients and healthy donors were similar in age, gender and cell yields. General study findings and limits: TCRB CDR3s from Type 1 diabetes patients were moderately but significantly shorter in all four CD4+ subsets.

Central memory, naive, regulatory and stem cell-like memory CD4+ cells were sorted by CD45RO/CCR7/CD25/CD127/CD95/CD27. This clone was recorded at least ten times. Antigen specificity is unknown. The V gene lost 3 bases and the J gene lost 0 bases, with 15 bases spanning the gap. Per germline, CDR1 SEHNR and CDR2 FQNEAQ (reference sequence). The CDR3 is 18 amino acids. The entirety of the isolated RNA underwent reverse transcription, so expressed TCRB transcripts were sequenced. Using immunoSEQ multiplex PCR, the repertoire was profiled, and TCRdb retains in-frame clones only, with some absent. This table has about 150,000 clones, less than 9.5% appearing once.

This chain joins TRBV7-9 and TRBJ2-6, with D possibly TRBD2 on 5 matching bases. The source of this sequence is a young man in good health. The specimen was central memory CD4+ T cells from blood. CDR3 nucleotide sequence: TGTGCCAGCAGCTTTCCCCTAGCTAAAGGCTCTGGGGCCAACGTCCTGACTTTC. Protein sequence: CASSFPLAKGSGANVLTF.